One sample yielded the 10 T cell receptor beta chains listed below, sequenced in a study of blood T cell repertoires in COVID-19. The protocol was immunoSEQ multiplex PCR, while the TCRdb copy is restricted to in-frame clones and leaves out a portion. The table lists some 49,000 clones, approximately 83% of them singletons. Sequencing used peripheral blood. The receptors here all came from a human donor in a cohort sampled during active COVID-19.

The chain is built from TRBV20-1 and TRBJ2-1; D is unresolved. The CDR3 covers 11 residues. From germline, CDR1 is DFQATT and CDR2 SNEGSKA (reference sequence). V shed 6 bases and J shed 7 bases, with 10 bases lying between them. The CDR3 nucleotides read TGCAGTGCCAGGTCTCGGAATGAGCAGTTCTTC. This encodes CSARSRNEQFF.

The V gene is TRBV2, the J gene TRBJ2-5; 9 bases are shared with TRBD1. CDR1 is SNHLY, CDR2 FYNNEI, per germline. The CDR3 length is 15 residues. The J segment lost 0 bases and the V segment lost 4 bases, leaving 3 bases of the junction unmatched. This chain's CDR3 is CASSVDRGYQETQYF. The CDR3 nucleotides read TGTGCCAGCAGTGTTGACAGGGGGTACCAAGAGACCCAGTACTTC.

Here the CDR3 reads CATSDGAAARTDTQYF. CDR3 nucleotides: TGTGCCACCAGTGATGGGGCTGCGGCGCGGACAGATACGCAGTATTTT. The V call is TRBV24-1, the J call TRBJ2-3; a possible D gene is TRBD1 (5 bases). The CDR3 is 16 amino acids. Germline CDR1 reads KGHDR; CDR2 reads SFDVKD. Trimming removed 3 bases at V and 3 bases at J, with 15 bases between.

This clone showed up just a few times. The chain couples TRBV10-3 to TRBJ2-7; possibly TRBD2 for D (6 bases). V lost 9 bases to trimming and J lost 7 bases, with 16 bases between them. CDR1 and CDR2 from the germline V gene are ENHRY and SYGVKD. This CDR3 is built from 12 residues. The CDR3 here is CAIDSGGEEQYF. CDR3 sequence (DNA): TGTGCCATTGATAGCGGTGGGGAAGAGCAGTACTTC.

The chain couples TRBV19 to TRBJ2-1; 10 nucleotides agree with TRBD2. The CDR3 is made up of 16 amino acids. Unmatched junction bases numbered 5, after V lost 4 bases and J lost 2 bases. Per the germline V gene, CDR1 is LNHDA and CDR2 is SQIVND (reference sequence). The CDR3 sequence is CASSNLAGVAYNEQFF. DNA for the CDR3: TGTGCCAGTAGTAATCTAGCGGGAGTCGCCTACAATGAGCAGTTCTTC.

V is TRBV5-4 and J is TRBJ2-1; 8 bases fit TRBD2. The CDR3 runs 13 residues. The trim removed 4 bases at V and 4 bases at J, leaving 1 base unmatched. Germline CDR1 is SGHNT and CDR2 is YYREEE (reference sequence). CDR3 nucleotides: TGTGCCAGCAGCCCGGGGGGGTACAATGAGCAGTTCTTC. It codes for CASSPGGYNEQFF.

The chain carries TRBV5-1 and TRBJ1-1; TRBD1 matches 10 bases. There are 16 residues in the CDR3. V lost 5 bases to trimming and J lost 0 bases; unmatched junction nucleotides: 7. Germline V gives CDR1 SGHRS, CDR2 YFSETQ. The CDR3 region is CASRAGQGDMNTEAFF. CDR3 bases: TGCGCCAGCAGGGCCGGACAGGGGGATATGAACACTGAAGCTTTCTTT.

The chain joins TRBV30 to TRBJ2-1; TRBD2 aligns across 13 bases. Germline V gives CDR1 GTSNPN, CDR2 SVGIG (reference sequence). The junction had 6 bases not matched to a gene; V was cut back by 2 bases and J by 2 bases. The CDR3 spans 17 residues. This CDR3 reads CAWSRTSGSVPYNEQFF. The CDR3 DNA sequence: TGTGCCTGGAGTCGGACTAGCGGGAGTGTTCCCTACAATGAGCAGTTCTTC.

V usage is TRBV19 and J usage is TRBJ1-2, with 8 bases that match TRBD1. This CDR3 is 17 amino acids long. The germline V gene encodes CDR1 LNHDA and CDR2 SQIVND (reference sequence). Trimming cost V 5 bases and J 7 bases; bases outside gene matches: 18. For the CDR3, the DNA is TGTGCCAGTAGTGCCCGACAGGGGCACCTTAAACCGGGTGGCTACACCTTC. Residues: CASSARQGHLKPGGYTF.

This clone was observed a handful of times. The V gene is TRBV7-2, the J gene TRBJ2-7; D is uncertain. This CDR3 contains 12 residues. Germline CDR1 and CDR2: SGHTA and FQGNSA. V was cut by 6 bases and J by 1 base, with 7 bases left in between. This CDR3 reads CASSFQSYEQYF. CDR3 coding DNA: TGTGCCAGCAGTTTTCAATCCTACGAGCAGTACTTC.